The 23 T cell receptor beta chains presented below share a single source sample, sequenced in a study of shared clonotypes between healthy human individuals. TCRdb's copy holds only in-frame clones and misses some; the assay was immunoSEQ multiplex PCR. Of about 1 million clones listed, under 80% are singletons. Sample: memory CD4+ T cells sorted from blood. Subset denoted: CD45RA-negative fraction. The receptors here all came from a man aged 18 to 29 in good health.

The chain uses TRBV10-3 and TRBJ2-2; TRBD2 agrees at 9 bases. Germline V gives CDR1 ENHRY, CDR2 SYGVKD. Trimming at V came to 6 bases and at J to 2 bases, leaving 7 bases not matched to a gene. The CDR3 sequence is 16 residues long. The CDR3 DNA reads TGTGCCATCAGCCTGACTAGCGGCGTTAACACCGGGGAGCTGTTTTTT. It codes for CAISLTSGVNTGELFF.

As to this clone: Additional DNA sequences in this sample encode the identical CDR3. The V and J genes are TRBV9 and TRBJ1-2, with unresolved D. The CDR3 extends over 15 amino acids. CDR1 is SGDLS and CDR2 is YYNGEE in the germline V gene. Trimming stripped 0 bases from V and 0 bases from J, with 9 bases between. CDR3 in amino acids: CASSVAAGANYGYTF. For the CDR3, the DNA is TGTGCCAGCAGCGTAGCGGCGGGAGCTAACTATGGCTACACCTTC.

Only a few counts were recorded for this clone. This CDR3 reads CASSVGASGKGEQYF. DNA of the CDR3: TGTGCCAGCAGTGTGGGGGCTAGCGGGAAAGGAGAGCAGTACTTC. The chain couples TRBV6-1 to TRBJ2-7, with 9 nucleotides matching TRBD2. With 4 bases clipped from V and 7 bases from J, the junction kept 11 bases outside the gene matches. Germline V lookup: CDR1 MNHNS, CDR2 SASEGT. The CDR3 consists of 15 residues.

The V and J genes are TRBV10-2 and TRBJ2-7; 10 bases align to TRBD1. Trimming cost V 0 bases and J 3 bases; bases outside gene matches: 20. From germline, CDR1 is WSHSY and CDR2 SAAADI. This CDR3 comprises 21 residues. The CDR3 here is CASSESTFGTGVLGLSYEQYF. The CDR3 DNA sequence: TGCGCCAGCAGTGAGTCGACTTTCGGGACAGGGGTCTTGGGGTTGAGCTACGAGCAGTACTTC.

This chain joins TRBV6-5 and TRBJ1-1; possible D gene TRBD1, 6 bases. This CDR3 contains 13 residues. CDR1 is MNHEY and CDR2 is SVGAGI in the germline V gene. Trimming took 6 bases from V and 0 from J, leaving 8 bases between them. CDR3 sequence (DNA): TGTGCCAGCAGATGGACAGTGAACACTGAAGCTTTCTTT. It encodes CASRWTVNTEAFF.

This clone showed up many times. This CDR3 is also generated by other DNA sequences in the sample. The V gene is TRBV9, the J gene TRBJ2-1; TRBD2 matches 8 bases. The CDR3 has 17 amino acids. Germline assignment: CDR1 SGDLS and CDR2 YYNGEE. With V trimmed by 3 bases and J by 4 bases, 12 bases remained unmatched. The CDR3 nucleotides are TGTGCCAGCAGCGCCCGCCCCGGGGGGGCTGGTTACAATGAGCAGTTCTTC. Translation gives CASSARPGGAGYNEQFF. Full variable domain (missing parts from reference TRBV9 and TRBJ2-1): DSGVTQTPKHLITATGQRVTLRCSPRSGDLSVYWYQQSLDQGLQFLIQYYNGEERAKGNILERFSAQQFPDLHSELNLSSLELGDSALYFCASSARPGGAGYNEQFFGPGTRLTVL.

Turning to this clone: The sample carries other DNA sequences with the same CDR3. The CDR3 protein is CASSPTGFQETQYF. The CDR3 region has the DNA TGCGCCAGCAGCCCGACAGGGTTCCAAGAGACCCAGTACTTC. The rearrangement joins TRBV5-1 to TRBJ2-5; 7 positions match TRBD1. Trimming cost V 4 bases and J 1 base; bases outside gene matches: 4. In germline, CDR1 is SGHRS, CDR2 YFSETQ. This CDR3 contains 14 residues.

CDR3 nucleotides: TGTGCCAGCAGCTCGACGGACGGATTCTATGGCTACACCTTC. Translated, it gives CASSSTDGFYGYTF. This chain connects TRBV11-2 to TRBJ1-2; D uncertain. The V and J ends lost 4 bases and 4 bases respectively, with 13 bases between them. The germline CDR1 and CDR2 sequences are SGHAT and FQNNGV. The CDR3 spans 14 residues.

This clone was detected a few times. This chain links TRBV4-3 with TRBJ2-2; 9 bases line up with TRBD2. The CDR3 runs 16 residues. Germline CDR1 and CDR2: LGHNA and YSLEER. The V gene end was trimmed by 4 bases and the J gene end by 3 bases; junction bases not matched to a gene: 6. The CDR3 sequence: CASSRGSGSDTGELFF. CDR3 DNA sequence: TGCGCCAGCAGCCGAGGTAGCGGGAGTGACACCGGGGAGCTGTTTTTT.

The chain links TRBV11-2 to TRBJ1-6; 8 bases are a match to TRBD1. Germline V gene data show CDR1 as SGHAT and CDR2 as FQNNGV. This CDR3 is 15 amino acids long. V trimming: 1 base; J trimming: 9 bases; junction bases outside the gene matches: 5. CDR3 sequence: CASSLGWDRSSPLHF. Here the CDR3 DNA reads TGTGCCAGCAGCTTAGGGTGGGACAGGTCTTCACCCCTCCACTTT.

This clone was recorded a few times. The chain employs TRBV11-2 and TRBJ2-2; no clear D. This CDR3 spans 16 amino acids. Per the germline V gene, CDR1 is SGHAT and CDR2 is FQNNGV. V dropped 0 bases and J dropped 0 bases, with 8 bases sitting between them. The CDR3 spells CASSLDLGANTGELFF. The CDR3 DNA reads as TGTGCCAGCAGCTTAGATCTGGGTGCGAACACCGGGGAGCTGTTTTTT. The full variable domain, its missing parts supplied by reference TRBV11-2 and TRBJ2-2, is EAGVAQSPRYKIIEKRQSVAFWCNPISGHATLYWYQQILGQGPKLLIQFQNNGVVDDSQLPKDRFSAERLKGVDSTLKIQPAKLEDSAVYLCASSLDLGANTGELFFGEGSRLTVL.

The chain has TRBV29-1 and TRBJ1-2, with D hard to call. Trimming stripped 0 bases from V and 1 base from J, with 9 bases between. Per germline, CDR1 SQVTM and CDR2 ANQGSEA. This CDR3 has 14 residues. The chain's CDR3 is CSVEDGRINYGYTF. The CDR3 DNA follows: TGCAGCGTTGAAGACGGACGGATTAACTATGGCTACACCTTC.

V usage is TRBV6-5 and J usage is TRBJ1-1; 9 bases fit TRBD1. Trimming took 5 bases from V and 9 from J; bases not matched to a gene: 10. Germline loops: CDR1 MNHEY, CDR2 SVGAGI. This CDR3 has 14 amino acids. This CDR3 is CASSPPGQGQKAFF. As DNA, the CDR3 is TGTGCCAGCAGTCCGCCGGGACAGGGTCAGAAAGCTTTCTTT.

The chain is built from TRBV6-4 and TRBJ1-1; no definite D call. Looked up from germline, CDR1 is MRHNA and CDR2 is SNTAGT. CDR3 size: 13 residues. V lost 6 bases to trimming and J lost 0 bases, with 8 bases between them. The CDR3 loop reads CASSNTLNTEAFF. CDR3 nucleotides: TGTGCCAGCAGCAATACACTGAACACTGAAGCTTTCTTT.

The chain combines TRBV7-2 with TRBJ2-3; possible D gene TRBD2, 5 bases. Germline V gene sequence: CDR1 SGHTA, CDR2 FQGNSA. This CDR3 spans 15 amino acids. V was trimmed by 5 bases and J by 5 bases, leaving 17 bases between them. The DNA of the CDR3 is TGTGCCAGCAGCCCGTCCCCTAGCAGAAGAGATACGCAGTATTTT. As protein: CASSPSPSRRDTQYF.

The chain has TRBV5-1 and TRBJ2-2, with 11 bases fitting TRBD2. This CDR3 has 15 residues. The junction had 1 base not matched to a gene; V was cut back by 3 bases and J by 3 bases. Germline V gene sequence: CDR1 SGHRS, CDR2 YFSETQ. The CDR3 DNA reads TGCGCCAGCAGCTGGGGACTAGCGGACACCGGGGAGCTGTTTTTT. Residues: CASSWGLADTGELFF.

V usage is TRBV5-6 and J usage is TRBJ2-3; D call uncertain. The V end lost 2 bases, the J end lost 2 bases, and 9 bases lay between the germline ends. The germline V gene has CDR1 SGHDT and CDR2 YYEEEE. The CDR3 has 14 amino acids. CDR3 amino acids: CASSFGLSTDTQYF. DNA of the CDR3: TGTGCCAGCAGCTTTGGTCTCTCCACAGATACGCAGTATTTT.

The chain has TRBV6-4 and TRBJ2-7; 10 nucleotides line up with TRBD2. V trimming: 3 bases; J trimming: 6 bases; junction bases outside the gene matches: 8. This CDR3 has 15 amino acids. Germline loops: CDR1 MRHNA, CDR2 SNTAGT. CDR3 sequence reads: CASSEVASGRTEQYF. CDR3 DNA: TGTGCCAGCAGTGAGGTGGCTAGCGGGAGAACCGAGCAGTACTTC.

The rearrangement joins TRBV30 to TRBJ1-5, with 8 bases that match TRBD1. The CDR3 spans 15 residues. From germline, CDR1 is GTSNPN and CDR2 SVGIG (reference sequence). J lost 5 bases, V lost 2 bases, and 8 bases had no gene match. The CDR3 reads CAWSSPGTGHQPQHF. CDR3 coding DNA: TGTGCCTGGAGTTCCCCCGGGACAGGCCATCAGCCCCAGCATTTT.

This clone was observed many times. The CDR3 DNA sequence: TGTGCCAGCAGCGCACAGGGAGGGGGTCGCAATCAGCCCCAGCATTTT. This gives the protein CASSAQGGGRNQPQHF. This rearrangement joins TRBV7-8 to TRBJ1-5; D is perhaps TRBD1 (6 bases). This CDR3 contains 16 residues. Germline CDR1 and CDR2: SGHVS and FQNEAQ. V lost 5 bases and J lost 2, with 16 bases in between.

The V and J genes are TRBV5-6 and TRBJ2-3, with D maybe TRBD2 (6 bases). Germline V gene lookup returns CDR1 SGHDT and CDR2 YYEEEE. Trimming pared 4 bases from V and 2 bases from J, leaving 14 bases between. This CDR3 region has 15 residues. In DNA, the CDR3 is TGTGCCAGCAGCCACCTGGAGGGATACACAGATACGCAGTATTTT. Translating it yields CASSHLEGYTDTQYF.

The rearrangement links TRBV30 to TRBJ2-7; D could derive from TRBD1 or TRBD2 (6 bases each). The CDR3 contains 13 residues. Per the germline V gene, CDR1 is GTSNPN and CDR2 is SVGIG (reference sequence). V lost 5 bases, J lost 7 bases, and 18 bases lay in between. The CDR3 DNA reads TGTGCCTGGTCCGACCGGGGGCCCGGGGAGCAGTACTTC. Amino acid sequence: CAWSDRGPGEQYF.

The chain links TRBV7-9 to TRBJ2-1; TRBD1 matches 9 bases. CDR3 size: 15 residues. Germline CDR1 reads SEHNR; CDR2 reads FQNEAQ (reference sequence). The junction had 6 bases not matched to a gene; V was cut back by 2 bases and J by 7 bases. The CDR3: CASSLRRDRVNEQFF. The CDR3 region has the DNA TGTGCCAGCAGCTTACGCCGGGACAGGGTAAATGAGCAGTTCTTC.